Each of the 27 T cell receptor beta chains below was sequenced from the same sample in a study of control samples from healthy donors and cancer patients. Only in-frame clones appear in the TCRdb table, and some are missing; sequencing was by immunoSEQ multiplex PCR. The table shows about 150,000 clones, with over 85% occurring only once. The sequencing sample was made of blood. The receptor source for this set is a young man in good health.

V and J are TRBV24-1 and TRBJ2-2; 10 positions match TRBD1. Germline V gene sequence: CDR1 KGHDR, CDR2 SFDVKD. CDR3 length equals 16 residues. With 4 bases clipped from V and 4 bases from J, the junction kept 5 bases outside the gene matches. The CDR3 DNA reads TGTGCCACCAGTGACGGGGACAGGGGTGGCACCGGGGAGCTGTTTTTT. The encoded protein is CATSDGDRGGTGELFF.

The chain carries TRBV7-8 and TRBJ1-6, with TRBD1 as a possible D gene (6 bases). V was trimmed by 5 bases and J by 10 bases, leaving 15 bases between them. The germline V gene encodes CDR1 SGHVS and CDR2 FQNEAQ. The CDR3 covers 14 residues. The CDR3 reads CASSGNRVGSPLHF. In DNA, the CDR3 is TGTGCCAGCAGCGGGAACAGGGTAGGGTCACCCCTCCACTTT.

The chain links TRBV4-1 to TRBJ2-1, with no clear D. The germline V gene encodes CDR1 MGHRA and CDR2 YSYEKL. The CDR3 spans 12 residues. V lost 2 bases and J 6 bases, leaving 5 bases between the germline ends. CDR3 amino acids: CASSQLGNEQFF. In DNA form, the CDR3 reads TGCGCCAGCAGCCAACTAGGCAATGAGCAGTTCTTC.

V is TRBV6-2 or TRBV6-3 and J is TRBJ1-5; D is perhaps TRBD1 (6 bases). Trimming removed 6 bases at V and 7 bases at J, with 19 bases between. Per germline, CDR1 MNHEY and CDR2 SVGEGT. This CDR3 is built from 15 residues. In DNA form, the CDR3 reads TGTGCCAGCAGACCTCCGGGAGAGGGGACACAGCCCCAGCATTTT. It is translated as CASRPPGEGTQPQHF.

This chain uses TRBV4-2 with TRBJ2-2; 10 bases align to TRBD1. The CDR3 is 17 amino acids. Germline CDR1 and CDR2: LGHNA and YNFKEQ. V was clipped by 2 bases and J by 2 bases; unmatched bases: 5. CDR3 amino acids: CASSQTGQGDNTGELFF. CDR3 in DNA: TGTGCCAGCAGCCAAACAGGACAGGGGGATAACACCGGGGAGCTGTTTTTT.

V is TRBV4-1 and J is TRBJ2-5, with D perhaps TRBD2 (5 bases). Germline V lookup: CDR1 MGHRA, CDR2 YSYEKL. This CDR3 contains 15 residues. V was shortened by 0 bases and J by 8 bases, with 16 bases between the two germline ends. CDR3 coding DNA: TGCGCCAGCAGCCAAGATCTGCCGGGAAGGGCCACCCAGTACTTC. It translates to CASSQDLPGRATQYF.

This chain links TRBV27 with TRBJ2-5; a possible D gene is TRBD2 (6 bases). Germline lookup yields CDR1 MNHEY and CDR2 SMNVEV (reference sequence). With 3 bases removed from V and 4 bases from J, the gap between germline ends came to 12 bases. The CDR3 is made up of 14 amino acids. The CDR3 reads CASSFAGGGETQYF. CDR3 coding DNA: TGTGCCAGCAGTTTTGCTGGGGGAGGAGAGACCCAGTACTTC.

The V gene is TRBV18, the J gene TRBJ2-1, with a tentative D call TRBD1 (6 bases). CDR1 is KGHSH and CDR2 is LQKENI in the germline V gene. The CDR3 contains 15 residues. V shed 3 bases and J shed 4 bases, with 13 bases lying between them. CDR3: CASSPSGDGYNEQFF. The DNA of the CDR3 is TGTGCCAGCTCACCTTCAGGGGACGGGTACAATGAGCAGTTCTTC. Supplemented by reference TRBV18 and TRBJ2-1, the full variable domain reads NAGVMQNPRHLVRRRGQEARLRCSPMKGHSHVYWYRQLPEEGLKFMVYLQKENIIDESGMPKERFSAEFPKEGPSILRIQQVVRGDSAAYFCASSPSGDGYNEQFFGPGTRLTVL.

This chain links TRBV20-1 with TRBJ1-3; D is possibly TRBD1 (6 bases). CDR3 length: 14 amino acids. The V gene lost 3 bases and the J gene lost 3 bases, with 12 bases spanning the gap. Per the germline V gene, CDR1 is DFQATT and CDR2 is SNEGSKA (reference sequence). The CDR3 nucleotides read TGCAGTGCTAGTCCAGGGGAGTTTGGAAACACCATATATTTT. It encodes CSASPGEFGNTIYF.

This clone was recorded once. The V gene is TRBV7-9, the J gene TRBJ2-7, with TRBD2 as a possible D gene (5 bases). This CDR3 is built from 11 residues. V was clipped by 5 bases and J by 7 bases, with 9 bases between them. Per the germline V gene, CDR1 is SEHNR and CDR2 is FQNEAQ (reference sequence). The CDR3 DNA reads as TGTGCCAGCAGCCGGGGTAGGGAGCAGTACTTC. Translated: CASSRGREQYF.

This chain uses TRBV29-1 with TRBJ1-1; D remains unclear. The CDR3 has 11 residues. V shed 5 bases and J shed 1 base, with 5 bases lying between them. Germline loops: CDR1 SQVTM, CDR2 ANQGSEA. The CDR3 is CSVLRNTEAFF. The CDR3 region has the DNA TGCAGCGTTTTAAGGAACACTGAAGCTTTCTTT.

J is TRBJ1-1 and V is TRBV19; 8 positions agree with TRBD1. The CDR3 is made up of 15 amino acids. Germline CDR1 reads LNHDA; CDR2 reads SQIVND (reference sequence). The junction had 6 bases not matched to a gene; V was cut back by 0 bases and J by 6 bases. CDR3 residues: CASSIEGTGWAEAFF. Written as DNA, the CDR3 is TGTGCCAGTAGTATAGAAGGGACAGGTTGGGCTGAAGCTTTCTTT.

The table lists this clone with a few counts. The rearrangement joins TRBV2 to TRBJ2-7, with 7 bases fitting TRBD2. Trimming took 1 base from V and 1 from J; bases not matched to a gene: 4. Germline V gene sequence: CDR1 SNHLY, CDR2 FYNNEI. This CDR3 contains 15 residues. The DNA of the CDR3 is TGTGCCAGCAGTGAAGAGGGAGGGCAGTCCTACGAGCAGTACTTC. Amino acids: CASSEEGGQSYEQYF.

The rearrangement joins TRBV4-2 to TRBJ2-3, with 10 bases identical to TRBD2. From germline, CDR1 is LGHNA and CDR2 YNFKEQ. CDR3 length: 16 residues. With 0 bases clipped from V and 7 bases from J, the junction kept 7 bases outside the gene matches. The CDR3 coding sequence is TGTGCCAGCAGCCAAGAACTAGGACTAGCGGTATATACGCAGTATTTT. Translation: CASSQELGLAVYTQYF.

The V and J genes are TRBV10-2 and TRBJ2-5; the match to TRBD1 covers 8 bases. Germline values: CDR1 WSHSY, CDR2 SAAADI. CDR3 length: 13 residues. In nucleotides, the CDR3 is TGCGCTCCCTCACTGGACAGGGAAGAGACCCAGTACTTC. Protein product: CAPSLDREETQYF.

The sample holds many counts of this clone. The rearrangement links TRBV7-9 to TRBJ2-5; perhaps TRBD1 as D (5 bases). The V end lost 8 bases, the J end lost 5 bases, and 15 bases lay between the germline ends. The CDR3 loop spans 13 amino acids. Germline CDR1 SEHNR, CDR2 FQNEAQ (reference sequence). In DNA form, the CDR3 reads TGTGCCAGCCTGGGGCTGTCGTGGGAGACCCAGTACTTC. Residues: CASLGLSWETQYF.

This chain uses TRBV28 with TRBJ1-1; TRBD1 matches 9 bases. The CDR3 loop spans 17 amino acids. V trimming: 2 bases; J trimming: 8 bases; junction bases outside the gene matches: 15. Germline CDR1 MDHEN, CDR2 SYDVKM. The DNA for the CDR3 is TGTGCCAGCAGTTTACCGCGCAGGGACAGGGACGCTCCCGAAGCTTTCTTT. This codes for CASSLPRRDRDAPEAFF.

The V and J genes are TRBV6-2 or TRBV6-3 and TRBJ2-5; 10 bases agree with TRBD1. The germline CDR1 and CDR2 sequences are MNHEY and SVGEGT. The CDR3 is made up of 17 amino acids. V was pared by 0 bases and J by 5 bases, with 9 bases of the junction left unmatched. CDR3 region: CASSYSSGQGVVETQYF. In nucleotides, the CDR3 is TGTGCCAGCAGTTACTCCTCTGGACAGGGGGTAGTGGAGACCCAGTACTTC.

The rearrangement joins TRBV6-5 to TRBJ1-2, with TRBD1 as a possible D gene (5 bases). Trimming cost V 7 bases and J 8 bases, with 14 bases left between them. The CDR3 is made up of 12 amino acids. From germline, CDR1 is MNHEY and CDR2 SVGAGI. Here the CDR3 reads CASTQGGRGYTF. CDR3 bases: TGTGCCAGCACCCAGGGAGGGAGAGGCTACACCTTC.

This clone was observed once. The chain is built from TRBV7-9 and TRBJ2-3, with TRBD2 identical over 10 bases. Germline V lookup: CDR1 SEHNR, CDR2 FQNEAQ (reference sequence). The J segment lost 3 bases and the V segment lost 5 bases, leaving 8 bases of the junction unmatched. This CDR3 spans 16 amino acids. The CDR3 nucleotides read TGTGCCAGCAGCCCTTACAGCGGGGGGGGGACAGATACGCAGTATTTT. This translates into CASSPYSGGGTDTQYF.

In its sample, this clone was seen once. Here the CDR3 reads CASSLSWGQNTEAFF. The DNA of the CDR3 is TGTGCCAGCAGCTTATCATGGGGCCAGAACACTGAAGCTTTCTTT. The chain employs TRBV7-9 and TRBJ1-1; D perhaps matches TRBD1 (5 bases). Germline CDR1 SEHNR, CDR2 FQNEAQ (reference sequence). V was pared by 2 bases and J by 1 base, with 11 bases between. The CDR3 contains 15 residues.

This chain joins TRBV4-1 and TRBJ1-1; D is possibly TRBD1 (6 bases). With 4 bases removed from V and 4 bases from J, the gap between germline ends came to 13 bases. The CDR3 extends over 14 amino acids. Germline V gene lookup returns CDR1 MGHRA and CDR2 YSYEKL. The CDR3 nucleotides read TGCGCCAGCAGCCCATCTAGGGGGGGCACTGAAGCTTTCTTT. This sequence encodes CASSPSRGGTEAFF.

This CDR3 is CSVATGGTEKLFF. CDR3 bases: TGCAGCGTTGCGACAGGGGGTACCGAAAAACTGTTTTTT. V is TRBV29-1 and J is TRBJ1-4; TRBD1 matches at 9 bases. Germline CDR1 SQVTM, CDR2 ANQGSEA. The V gene end was trimmed by 4 bases and the J gene end by 8 bases; junction bases not matched to a gene: 5. The CDR3 spans 13 residues. The full variable domain, with the rest looked up from reference TRBV29-1 and TRBJ1-4, is SAVISQKPSRDICQRGTSLTIQCQVDSQVTMMFWYRQQPGQSLTLIATANQGSEATYESGFVIDKFPISRPNLTFSTLTVSNMSPEDSSIYLCSVATGGTEKLFFGSGTQLSVL.

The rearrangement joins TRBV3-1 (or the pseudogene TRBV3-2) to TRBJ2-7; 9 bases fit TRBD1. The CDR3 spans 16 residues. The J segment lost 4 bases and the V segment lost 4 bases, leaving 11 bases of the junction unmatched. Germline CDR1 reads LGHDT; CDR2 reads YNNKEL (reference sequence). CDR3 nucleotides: TGTGCCAGCAGCCCCCCCCGGGGACAGGGTTTTTACGAGCAGTACTTC. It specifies CASSPPRGQGFYEQYF.

The CDR3 sequence is CASGGTGAYEQYF. The CDR3 DNA sequence: TGTGCCAGCGGGGGGACGGGGGCCTACGAGCAGTACTTC. The V gene is TRBV27, the J gene TRBJ2-7; D is perhaps TRBD2 (6 bases). Germline values: CDR1 MNHEY, CDR2 SMNVEV (reference sequence). The CDR3 is 13 residues long. The V end was cut by 8 bases, the J end by 2 bases, with 13 bases between.

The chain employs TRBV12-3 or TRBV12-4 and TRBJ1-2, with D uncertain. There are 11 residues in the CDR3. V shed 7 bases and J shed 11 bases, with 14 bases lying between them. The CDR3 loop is CASTLNRRYTF. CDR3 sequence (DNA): TGTGCCAGCACCTTAAATCGAAGGTACACCTTC.

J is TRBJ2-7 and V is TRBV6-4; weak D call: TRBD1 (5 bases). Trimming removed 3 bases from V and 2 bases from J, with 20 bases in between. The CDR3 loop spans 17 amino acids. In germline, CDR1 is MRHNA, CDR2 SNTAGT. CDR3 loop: CASSEERQYHNPYEQYF. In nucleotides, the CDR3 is TGTGCCAGCAGTGAAGAGAGACAGTATCATAACCCCTACGAGCAGTACTTC.